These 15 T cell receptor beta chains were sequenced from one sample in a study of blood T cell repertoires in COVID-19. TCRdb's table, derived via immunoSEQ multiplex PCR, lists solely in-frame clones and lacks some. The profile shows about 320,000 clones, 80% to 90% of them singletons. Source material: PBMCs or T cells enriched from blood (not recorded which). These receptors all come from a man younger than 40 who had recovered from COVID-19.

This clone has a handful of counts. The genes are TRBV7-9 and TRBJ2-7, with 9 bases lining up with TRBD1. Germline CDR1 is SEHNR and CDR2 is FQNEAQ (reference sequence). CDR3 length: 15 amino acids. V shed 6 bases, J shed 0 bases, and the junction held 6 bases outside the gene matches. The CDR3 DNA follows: TGTGCCAGCAGAACCGGGACAGGGAGCTCCTACGAGCAGTACTTC. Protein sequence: CASRTGTGSSYEQYF.

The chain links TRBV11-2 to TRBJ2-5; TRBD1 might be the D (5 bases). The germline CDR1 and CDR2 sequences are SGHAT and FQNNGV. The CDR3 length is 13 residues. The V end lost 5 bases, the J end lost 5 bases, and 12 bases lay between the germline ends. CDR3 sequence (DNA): TGTGCCAGCAGCCCGCAGGGTCGCGAGACCCAGTACTTC. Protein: CASSPQGRETQYF.

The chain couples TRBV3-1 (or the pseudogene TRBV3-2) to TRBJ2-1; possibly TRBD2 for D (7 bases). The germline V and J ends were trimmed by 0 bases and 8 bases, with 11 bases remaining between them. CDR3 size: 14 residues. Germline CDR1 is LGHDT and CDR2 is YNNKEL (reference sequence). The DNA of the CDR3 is TGTGCCAGCAGCCAAGAAGGGGGGGCGGATGAGCAGTTCTTC. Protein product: CASSQEGGADEQFF.

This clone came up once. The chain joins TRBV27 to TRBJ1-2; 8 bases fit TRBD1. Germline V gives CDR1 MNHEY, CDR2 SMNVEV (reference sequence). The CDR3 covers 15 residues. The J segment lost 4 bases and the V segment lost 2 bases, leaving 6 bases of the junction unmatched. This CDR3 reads CASSLGTGSLYGYTF. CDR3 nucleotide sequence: TGTGCCAGCAGTTTAGGGACAGGATCACTCTATGGCTACACCTTC.

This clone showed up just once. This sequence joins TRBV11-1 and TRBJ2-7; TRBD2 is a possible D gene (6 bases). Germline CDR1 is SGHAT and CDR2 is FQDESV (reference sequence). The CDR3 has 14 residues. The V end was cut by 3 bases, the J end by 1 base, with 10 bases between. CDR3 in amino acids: CASSFSGSSYEQYF. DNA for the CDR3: TGTGCCAGCAGCTTTAGCGGCAGTTCCTACGAGCAGTACTTC.

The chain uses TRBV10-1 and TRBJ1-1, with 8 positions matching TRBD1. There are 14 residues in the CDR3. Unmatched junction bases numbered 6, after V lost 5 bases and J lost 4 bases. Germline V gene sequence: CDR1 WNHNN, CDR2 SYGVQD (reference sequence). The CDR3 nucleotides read TGCGCCAGCAGTAGGACAGGGAGATCCACTGAAGCTTTCTTT. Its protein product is CASSRTGRSTEAFF.

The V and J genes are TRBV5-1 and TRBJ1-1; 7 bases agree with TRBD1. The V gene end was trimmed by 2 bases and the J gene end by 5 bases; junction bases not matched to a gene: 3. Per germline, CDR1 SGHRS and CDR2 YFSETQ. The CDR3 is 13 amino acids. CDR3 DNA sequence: TGCGCCAGCAGCTTCACAGGGGAAACTGAAGCTTTCTTT. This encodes CASSFTGETEAFF.

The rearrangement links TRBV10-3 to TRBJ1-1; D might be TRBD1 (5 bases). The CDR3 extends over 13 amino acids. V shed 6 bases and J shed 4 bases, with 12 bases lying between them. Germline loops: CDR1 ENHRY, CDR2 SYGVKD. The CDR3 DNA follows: TGTGCCATCAGCCCGGGACTCACCACTGAAGCTTTCTTT. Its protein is CAISPGLTTEAFF.

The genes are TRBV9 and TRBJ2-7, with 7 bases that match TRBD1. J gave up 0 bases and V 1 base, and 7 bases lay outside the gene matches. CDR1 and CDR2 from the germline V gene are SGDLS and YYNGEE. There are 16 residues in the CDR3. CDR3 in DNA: TGTGCCAGCAGCGTATGGGGGACAGTGGCCTCCTACGAGCAGTACTTC. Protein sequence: CASSVWGTVASYEQYF.

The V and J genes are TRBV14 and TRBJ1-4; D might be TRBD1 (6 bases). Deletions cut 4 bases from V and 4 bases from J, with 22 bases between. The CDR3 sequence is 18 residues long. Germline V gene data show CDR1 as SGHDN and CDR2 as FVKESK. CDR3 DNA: TGTGCCAGCAGCCCTGCACCCGGACAGTTCCGATTTAATGAAAAACTGTTTTTT. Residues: CASSPAPGQFRFNEKLFF.

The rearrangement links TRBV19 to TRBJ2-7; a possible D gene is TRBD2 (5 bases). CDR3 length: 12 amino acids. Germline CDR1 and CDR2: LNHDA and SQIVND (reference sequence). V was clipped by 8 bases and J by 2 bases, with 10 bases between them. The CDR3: CASSDFAYEQYF. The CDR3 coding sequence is TGTGCCAGTTCGGACTTCGCCTACGAGCAGTACTTC.

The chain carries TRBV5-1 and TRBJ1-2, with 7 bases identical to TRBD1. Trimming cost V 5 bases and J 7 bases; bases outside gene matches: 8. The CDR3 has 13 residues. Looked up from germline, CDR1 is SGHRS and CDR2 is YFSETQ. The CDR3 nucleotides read TGCGCCAGCAGTAACCGACAGGGCGGTGGCTACACCTTC. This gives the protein CASSNRQGGGYTF.

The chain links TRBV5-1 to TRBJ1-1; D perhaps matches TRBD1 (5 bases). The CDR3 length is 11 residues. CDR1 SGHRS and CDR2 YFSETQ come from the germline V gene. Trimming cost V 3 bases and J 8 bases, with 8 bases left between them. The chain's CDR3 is CASSSQGEAFF. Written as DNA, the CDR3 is TGCGCCAGCAGCTCCCAGGGCGAAGCTTTCTTT.

The CDR3 is CAWSPGQIYEQYF. In nucleotides, the CDR3 is TGTGCCTGGAGTCCGGGACAGATCTACGAGCAGTACTTC. The chain joins TRBV30 to TRBJ2-7; 7 positions agree with TRBD1. Losses at the gene ends were 2 bases for V and 3 bases for J; bases not matched to a gene: 4. This CDR3 region has 13 residues. Looked up from germline, CDR1 is GTSNPN and CDR2 is SVGIG (reference sequence).

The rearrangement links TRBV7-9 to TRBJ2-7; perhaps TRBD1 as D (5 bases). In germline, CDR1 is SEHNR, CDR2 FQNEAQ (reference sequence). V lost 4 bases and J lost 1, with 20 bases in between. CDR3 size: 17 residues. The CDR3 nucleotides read TGTGCCAGCAGCTCCCTAACAGGCCCCTCAATTTCCTACGAGCAGTACTTC. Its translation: CASSSLTGPSISYEQYF.